The 30 T cell receptor beta chains given below trace back to one sample, sequenced in a study of blood T cells in healthy people across ages. The second PCR ran roughly 6 to 11 cycles with a sample-barcoded 5' primer and J-beta primers. Using its own MiXCR run on the 5' RACE reads, TCRdb lists one record per CDR3 protein. The sample contains some 1,000,000 distinct CDR3 sequences, approximately 25% of which appear only once. The sample was also linked to a second study, of T cells of mothers and their children.

Sample: blood. These receptor sequences come from a girl aged 2 to 10 in good health.

This clonotype occurred a few times. The CDR3 reads CASGPGLAVYNEQFF. CDR3 coding DNA: TGTGCTAGTGGCCCTGGACTAGCGGTATACAATGAGCAGTTCTTC. The gene calls are TRBV12-5 and TRBJ2-1; TRBD2 aligns across 10 bases. V was pared by 6 bases and J by 4 bases, with 6 bases of the junction left unmatched. CDR1 and CDR2 from the germline V gene are LGHNT and FRNRAP. This CDR3 contains 15 residues. The full variable domain, with the rest looked up from reference TRBV12-5 and TRBJ2-1, is DARVTQTPRHKVTEMGQEVTMRCQPILGHNTVFWYRQTMMQGLELLAYFRNRAPLDDSGMPKDRFSAEMPDATLATLKIQPSEPRDSAVYFCASGPGLAVYNEQFFGPGTRLTVL.

The chain employs TRBV11-2 and TRBJ2-4; no clear D gene. V shed 4 bases and J shed 0 bases, with 13 bases lying between them. This CDR3 is 16 amino acids long. The germline gives CDR1 SGHAT, CDR2 FQNNGV. The CDR3 DNA sequence: TGTGCCAGCAGCTCCGGAAATATAGCAGCCAAAAACATTCAGTACTTC. This encodes CASSSGNIAAKNIQYF. The full variable domain, rest sourced from reference TRBV11-2 and TRBJ2-4, is EAGVAQSPRYKIIEKRQSVAFWCNPISGHATLYWYQQILGQGPKLLIQFQNNGVVDDSQLPKDRFSAERLKGVDSTLKIQPAKLEDSAVYLCASSSGNIAAKNIQYFGAGTRLSVL.

This clonotype was seen a handful of times. The chain combines TRBV15 with TRBJ2-1; 11 positions match TRBD2. In germline, CDR1 is LNHNV, CDR2 YYDKDF (reference sequence). The CDR3 is 15 amino acids. After removal of 3 bases from V and 7 bases from J, the junction contained 5 bases not matched to a gene. CDR3: CATSSASGGLNEQFF. The CDR3, as DNA: TGTGCCACCAGCAGTGCTAGCGGGGGGTTGAATGAGCAGTTCTTC.

This clonotype was counted a single time. V usage is TRBV20-1 and J usage is TRBJ2-7; the D call may be TRBD1 or TRBD2 (5 bases each). V lost 3 bases and J 6 bases, leaving 15 bases between the germline ends. The CDR3 has 13 amino acids. CDR1 is DFQATT and CDR2 is SNEGSKA in the germline V gene (reference sequence). The CDR3 protein is CSASAAGAREQYF. The CDR3 region has the DNA TGCAGTGCTAGTGCAGCCGGGGCCCGCGAGCAGTACTTC.

This chain joins TRBV29-1 and TRBJ2-5; 7 nucleotides agree with TRBD1. CDR3 length: 13 residues. The V gene end was trimmed by 7 bases and the J gene end by 2 bases; junction bases not matched to a gene: 7. In germline, CDR1 is SQVTM, CDR2 ANQGSEA. The CDR3: CSAPGGRQETQYF. In DNA, the CDR3 is TGCAGCGCCCCAGGGGGACGGCAAGAGACCCAGTACTTC.

In the case of this clonotype: The junction shows a germline mismatch at one end, possibly a read error. The chain uses TRBV5-1 and TRBJ2-6, with TRBD1 identical over 10 bases. The germline CDR1 and CDR2 sequences are SGHRS and YFSETQ. The CDR3 is 15 amino acids. For the CDR3, the DNA is TGCGCCAGCAGCGAGATTCGGACAGGGGGCAACGTCCTGACTTTC. This codes for CASSEIRTGGNVLTF.

The chain recombines TRBV3-1 with TRBJ1-4; D gene ambiguous. CDR1 and CDR2 from the germline V gene are LGHDT and YNNKEL (reference sequence). The CDR3 has 15 residues. Trimming cost V 4 bases and J 8 bases, with 17 bases left between them. The CDR3 DNA reads TGTGCCAGCAGCCCCGGGGTTGGGGAAGGAGAAAAACTGTTTTTT. Protein product: CASSPGVGEGEKLFF.

In its sample, this clonotype was seen a few times. V and J are TRBV12-3 or TRBV12-4 and TRBJ2-3; 11 nucleotides match TRBD2. There are 17 residues in the CDR3. Losses at the gene ends were 3 bases for V and 5 bases for J; bases not matched to a gene: 10. CDR3 protein: CASSFPSLAGVGDTQYF. Written as DNA, the CDR3 is TGTGCCAGCAGTTTCCCATCACTAGCGGGAGTGGGAGATACGCAGTATTTT.

This rearrangement joins TRBV29-1 to TRBJ1-2; D is uncertain. V lost 6 bases, J lost 3 bases, and 8 bases lay in between. The CDR3 covers 11 residues. Germline V lookup: CDR1 SQVTM, CDR2 ANQGSEA. The CDR3 here is CSVGKDYGYTF. As DNA, the CDR3 is TGCAGCGTGGGGAAGGACTATGGCTACACCTTC.

Only a few counts were recorded for this clonotype. The chain couples TRBV7-6 to TRBJ2-3; TRBD2 matches at 12 bases. CDR3 length: 14 amino acids. Germline V CDR1 and CDR2: SGHVS, FNYEAQ. The J segment lost 6 bases and the V segment lost 4 bases, leaving 2 bases of the junction unmatched. The CDR3 coding sequence is TGTGCCAGCAGCTCTAGCGGGGGGGTCGATACGCAGTATTTT. Translated: CASSSSGGVDTQYF. Filled out from reference TRBV7-6 and TRBJ2-3, the complete variable domain reads GAGVSQSPRYKVTKRGQDVALRCDPISGHVSLYWYRQALGQGPEFLTYFNYEAQQDKSGLPNDRFSAERPEGSISTLTIQRTEQRDSAMYRCASSSSGGVDTQYFGPGTRLTVL.

This clonotype has only a few counts. The chain has TRBV5-1 and TRBJ2-5; possibly TRBD2 for D (5 bases). The assigned J gene may be wrong: the sequence end matches TRBJ2-7 better. The CDR3 extends over 14 amino acids. The germline CDR1 and CDR2 sequences are SGHRS and YFSETQ. The CDR3 DNA is TGCGCCAGCAGAGACTCGGGGTTCTCCTACGAGCAGTACTTC. Protein: CASRDSGFSYEQYF.

This clonotype was seen a handful of times. The CDR3 DNA reads TGTGCCAGCAGCTTGAGCTCGGCGGAGAATTCACCCCTCCACTTT. Translating gives CASSLSSAENSPLHF. This chain joins TRBV13 and TRBJ1-6; D not certain. The CDR3 has 15 residues. Deletions cut 3 bases from V and 7 bases from J, with 13 bases between. Germline CDR1 PRHDT, CDR2 FYEKMQ (reference sequence).

V usage is TRBV7-2 and J usage is TRBJ1-2; D remains ambiguous. Germline V gives CDR1 SGHTA, CDR2 FQGNSA. The CDR3 sequence is 13 residues long. Trimming took off 1 base at V and 4 bases at J, with 7 bases between the two ends. The CDR3: CTSSLDRLYGYTF. The DNA of the CDR3 is TGTACCAGCAGCTTAGACCGTCTCTATGGCTACACCTTC.

This clonotype was recorded a few times. V is TRBV2 and J is TRBJ2-1; D ambiguous. Between the trimmed V and J ends, which lost 7 bases and 2 bases, there was a span of 9 bases. Germline V lookup: CDR1 SNHLY, CDR2 FYNNEI. This CDR3 comprises 13 residues. The CDR3 DNA reads TGTGCCAGCAAGGACGGAACCTACAATGAGCAGTTCTTC. Its translation: CASKDGTYNEQFF.

For this clonotype: A single base separates this from a much larger clone, so it may be a read error. This sequence joins TRBV29-1 and TRBJ2-1; either TRBD1 or TRBD2 may supply D (5 bases each). The germline gives CDR1 SQVTM, CDR2 ANQGSEA. This CDR3 comprises 11 residues. CDR3 residues: CNVVRGTEQFF. The CDR3 nucleotides are TGCAACGTTGTCCGGGGCACTGAGCAGTTCTTC.

J is TRBJ2-5 and V is TRBV6-1, with D perhaps TRBD2 (6 bases). The CDR3 totals 14 residues. Trimming shortened V by 4 bases and J by 2 bases, and 11 bases separated the two germline ends. Germline V gene data show CDR1 as MNHNS and CDR2 as SASEGT. The CDR3 bases are TGTGCCAGCAGTGGGGGAGGACAACAAGAGACCCAGTACTTC. Translated: CASSGGGQQETQYF.

This clonotype appeared a few times. The CDR3 sequence: CASSRASGSYNEQFF. CDR3 nucleotide sequence: TGTGCCAGCAGCCGAGCTAGCGGGAGCTACAATGAGCAGTTCTTC. The J gene is TRBJ2-1, the V gene TRBV13, with 10 positions matching TRBD2. Per the germline V gene, CDR1 is PRHDT and CDR2 is FYEKMQ (reference sequence). V dropped 5 bases and J dropped 3; count of bases not matched to a gene: 4. The CDR3 consists of 15 residues.

This clonotype has just a few counts. The chain employs TRBV7-8 and TRBJ2-4, with D unclear. Looked up from germline, CDR1 is SGHVS and CDR2 is FQNEAQ. The CDR3 runs 14 residues. Trimming cost V 5 bases and J 1 base, with 9 bases left between them. CDR3 protein: CASSPLGAKNIQYF. The DNA of the CDR3 is TGTGCCAGCAGCCCCTTGGGGGCCAAAAACATTCAGTACTTC.

The genes are TRBV3-1 and TRBJ1-4; a weak D match, TRBD1 (5 bases). Germline-derived CDR1 and CDR2 are LGHDT and YNNKEL (reference sequence). This CDR3 is 17 amino acids long. Trimming removed 4 bases from V and 8 bases from J, with 23 bases in between. The CDR3 spells CASSPLPGTITEEKLFF. CDR3 bases: TGTGCCAGCAGCCCTCTTCCCGGGACCATCACGGAGGAAAAACTGTTTTTT.

The CDR3 is CASSEFGELYEQYF. The CDR3 nucleotides read TGTGCCAGTAGCGAGTTTGGGGAGCTCTACGAGCAGTACTTC. V gene TRBV19 combines with J gene TRBJ2-7; possible D gene TRBD2, 5 bases. Germline CDR1 and CDR2: LNHDA and SQIVND (reference sequence). Trimming removed 6 bases at V and 3 bases at J, with 15 bases between. This CDR3 contains 14 residues. Complete variable domain (other parts from reference TRBV19 and TRBJ2-7): DGGITQSPKYLFRKEGQNVTLSCEQNLNHDAMYWYRQDPGQGLRLIYYSQIVNDFQKGDIAEGYSVSREKKESFPLTVTSAQKNPTAFYLCASSEFGELYEQYFGPGTRLTVT.

The V and J genes are TRBV13 and TRBJ1-2, with D perhaps TRBD1 (5 bases). CDR3 length: 15 residues. Per the germline V gene, CDR1 is PRHDT and CDR2 is FYEKMQ (reference sequence). Trimming stripped 0 bases from V and 2 bases from J, with 10 bases between. CDR3 nucleotides: TGTGCCAGCAGCTTAGGCTTGACAGCGAACTATGGCTACACCTTC. This sequence encodes CASSLGLTANYGYTF.

This sequence joins TRBV6-2 or TRBV6-3 and TRBJ2-3, with TRBD2 matching over 11 bases. The CDR3 runs 15 residues. Germline V CDR1 and CDR2: MNHEY, SVGEGT. Trimming took 4 bases from V and 12 from J; bases not matched to a gene: 12. CDR3 loop: CASSSLAGGPERQYF. CDR3 coding DNA: TGTGCCAGCAGTTCCTTAGCGGGAGGGCCGGAACGACAGTATTTT.

This clonotype was picked up a small number of times. V and J are TRBV7-2 and TRBJ2-4; D is possibly TRBD2 (5 bases). Germline V gene data show CDR1 as SGHTA and CDR2 as FQGNSA. The CDR3 loop spans 15 amino acids. Trimming took 1 base from V and 4 from J, leaving 11 bases between them. This CDR3 is CASSLGVRGKNIQYF. CDR3 in DNA: TGTGCCAGCAGCTTAGGCGTAAGAGGGAAAAACATTCAGTACTTC.

This clonotype was picked up a small number of times. This chain connects TRBV7-8 to TRBJ2-7, with a weak D call TRBD2 (6 bases). Between the trimmed V and J ends, which lost 7 bases and 2 bases, there was a span of 18 bases. This CDR3 region has 15 residues. Looked up from germline, CDR1 is SGHVS and CDR2 is FQNEAQ. For the CDR3, the DNA is TGTGCCAGCATCCCGTGGGGGGAGAATCCCTACGAGCAGTACTTC. Residues: CASIPWGENPYEQYF. The whole variable domain, filled in from reference TRBV7-8 and TRBJ2-7, reads GAGVSQSPRYKVAKRGQDVALRCDPISGHVSLFWYQQALGQGPEFLTYFQNEAQLDKSGLPSDRFFAERPEGSVSTLKIQRTQQEDSAVYLCASIPWGENPYEQYFGPGTRLTVT.

CDR3 nucleotides: TGTGCCAGCAGCGATCAATTACGTGAAAAACTGTTTTTT. This encodes CASSDQLREKLFF. The rearrangement links TRBV7-9 to TRBJ1-4; no reliable D call. The CDR3 has 13 amino acids. Germline loops: CDR1 SEHNR, CDR2 FQNEAQ (reference sequence). V lost 5 bases, J lost 7 bases, and 11 bases lay in between.

The table lists this clonotype with many counts. This chain links TRBV7-2 with TRBJ2-1; TRBD1 is a possible D gene (7 bases). Germline CDR1 reads SGHTA; CDR2 reads FQGNSA. The germline V and J ends were trimmed by 5 bases and 9 bases, with 20 bases remaining between them. The CDR3 totals 15 residues. CDR3 amino acids: CASSPRQGGFLEQFF. DNA of the CDR3: TGTGCCAGCAGCCCGAGACAGGGAGGCTTTCTTGAGCAGTTCTTC. Full variable domain (missing parts from reference TRBV7-2 and TRBJ2-1): GAGVSQSPSNKVTEKGKDVELRCDPISGHTALYWYRQSLGQGLEFLIYFQGNSAPDKSGLPSDRFSAERTGGSVSTLTIQRTQQEDSAVYLCASSPRQGGFLEQFFGPGTRLTVL.

The chain employs TRBV4-2 and TRBJ1-1, with D possibly TRBD1 on 5 matching bases. The CDR3 runs 16 residues. In germline, CDR1 is LGHNA, CDR2 YNFKEQ. The V gene lost 4 bases and the J gene lost 5 bases, with 20 bases spanning the gap. The CDR3 protein is CASSRNQEGARTEAFF. As DNA, the CDR3 is TGTGCCAGCAGCCGCAATCAAGAAGGGGCGCGAACTGAAGCTTTCTTT.

CDR3 protein: CASSLSWSSGNTIYF. The DNA of the CDR3 is TGTGCCAGCAGTCTCTCATGGAGCTCTGGAAACACCATATATTTT. The chain recombines TRBV12-3 or TRBV12-4 with TRBJ1-3, with no clear D. Between the trimmed V and J ends, which lost 5 bases and 0 bases, there was a span of 11 bases. The CDR3 loop spans 15 amino acids.

The chain recombines TRBV6-5 with TRBJ1-1, with D unclear. V was pared by 0 bases and J by 5 bases, with 7 bases between. There are 13 residues in the CDR3. CDR1 is MNHEY and CDR2 is SVGAGI in the germline V gene. CDR3 sequence: CASSYSVYTEAFF. In DNA, the CDR3 is TGTGCCAGCAGTTACTCGGTGTATACTGAAGCTTTCTTT.

This sequence joins TRBV9 and TRBJ1-1; the match to TRBD1 covers 7 bases. Germline V gene data show CDR1 as SGDLS and CDR2 as YYNGEE. The CDR3 has 13 amino acids. The J segment lost 5 bases and the V segment lost 0 bases, leaving 1 base of the junction unmatched. The CDR3 coding sequence is TGTGCCAGCAGCGTAGGGGGACAGACTGAAGCTTTCTTT. It is translated as CASSVGGQTEAFF.